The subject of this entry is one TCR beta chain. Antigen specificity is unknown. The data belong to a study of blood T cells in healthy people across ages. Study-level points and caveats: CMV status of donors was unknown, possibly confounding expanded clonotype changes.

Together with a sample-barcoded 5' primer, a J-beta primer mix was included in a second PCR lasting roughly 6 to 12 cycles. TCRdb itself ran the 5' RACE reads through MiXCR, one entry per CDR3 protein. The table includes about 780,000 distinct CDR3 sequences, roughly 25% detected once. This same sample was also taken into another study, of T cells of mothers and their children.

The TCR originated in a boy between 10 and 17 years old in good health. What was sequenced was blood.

The CDR3 reads CASSSGSLNIQYF. The CDR3, as DNA: TGTGCCAGCAGTTCAGGGAGTTTAAACATTCAGTACTTC. The V call is TRBV11-2, the J call TRBJ2-4; D is possibly TRBD1 or TRBD2 (5 bases each). V was clipped by 6 bases and J by 6 bases, with 12 bases between them. The CDR3 spans 13 residues. The V gene's germline CDR1 is SGHAT and CDR2 FQNNGV.